This passage covers 2 T cell receptor beta chains from one sample sequenced in a study of T cells in Graves' hyperthyroidism and ophthalmopathy. The TCR beta CDR3 regions underwent amplification using RNA transcripts as the source. Initially, a first-round RT-PCR of the TCR CDR3 employed the HTBI primer set. Each CDR3 protein gets one entry after TCRdb re-called the multiplex PCR reads with MiXCR. The sample comprises around 620,000 distinct CDR3 sequences, approximately 15% of which are singletons, and less than 9% rests with the top ten. Sequencing input: blood. These receptors were taken from a woman under 30 with Graves' ophthalmopathy.

The chain employs TRBV5-1 and TRBJ1-5; a possible D gene is TRBD1 (5 bases). Looked up from germline, CDR1 is SGHRS and CDR2 is YFSETQ. V lost 7 bases, J lost 0 bases, and 14 bases lay in between. This CDR3 comprises 15 residues. The CDR3 spells CASRLGAGSNQPQHF. CDR3 DNA sequence: TGCGCCAGCCGCCTCGGGGCGGGTAGCAATCAGCCCCAGCATTTT.

This clonotype was counted many times. The CDR3 sequence: CSAFKRASSYEQYF. CDR3 nucleotides: TGCAGTGCTTTCAAAAGAGCCTCCTCCTACGAGCAGTACTTC. This rearrangement joins TRBV20-1 to TRBJ2-7; D not resolved. V lost 5 bases and J lost 0, with 14 bases in between. Germline CDR1 is DFQATT and CDR2 is SNEGSKA (reference sequence). The CDR3 totals 14 residues.